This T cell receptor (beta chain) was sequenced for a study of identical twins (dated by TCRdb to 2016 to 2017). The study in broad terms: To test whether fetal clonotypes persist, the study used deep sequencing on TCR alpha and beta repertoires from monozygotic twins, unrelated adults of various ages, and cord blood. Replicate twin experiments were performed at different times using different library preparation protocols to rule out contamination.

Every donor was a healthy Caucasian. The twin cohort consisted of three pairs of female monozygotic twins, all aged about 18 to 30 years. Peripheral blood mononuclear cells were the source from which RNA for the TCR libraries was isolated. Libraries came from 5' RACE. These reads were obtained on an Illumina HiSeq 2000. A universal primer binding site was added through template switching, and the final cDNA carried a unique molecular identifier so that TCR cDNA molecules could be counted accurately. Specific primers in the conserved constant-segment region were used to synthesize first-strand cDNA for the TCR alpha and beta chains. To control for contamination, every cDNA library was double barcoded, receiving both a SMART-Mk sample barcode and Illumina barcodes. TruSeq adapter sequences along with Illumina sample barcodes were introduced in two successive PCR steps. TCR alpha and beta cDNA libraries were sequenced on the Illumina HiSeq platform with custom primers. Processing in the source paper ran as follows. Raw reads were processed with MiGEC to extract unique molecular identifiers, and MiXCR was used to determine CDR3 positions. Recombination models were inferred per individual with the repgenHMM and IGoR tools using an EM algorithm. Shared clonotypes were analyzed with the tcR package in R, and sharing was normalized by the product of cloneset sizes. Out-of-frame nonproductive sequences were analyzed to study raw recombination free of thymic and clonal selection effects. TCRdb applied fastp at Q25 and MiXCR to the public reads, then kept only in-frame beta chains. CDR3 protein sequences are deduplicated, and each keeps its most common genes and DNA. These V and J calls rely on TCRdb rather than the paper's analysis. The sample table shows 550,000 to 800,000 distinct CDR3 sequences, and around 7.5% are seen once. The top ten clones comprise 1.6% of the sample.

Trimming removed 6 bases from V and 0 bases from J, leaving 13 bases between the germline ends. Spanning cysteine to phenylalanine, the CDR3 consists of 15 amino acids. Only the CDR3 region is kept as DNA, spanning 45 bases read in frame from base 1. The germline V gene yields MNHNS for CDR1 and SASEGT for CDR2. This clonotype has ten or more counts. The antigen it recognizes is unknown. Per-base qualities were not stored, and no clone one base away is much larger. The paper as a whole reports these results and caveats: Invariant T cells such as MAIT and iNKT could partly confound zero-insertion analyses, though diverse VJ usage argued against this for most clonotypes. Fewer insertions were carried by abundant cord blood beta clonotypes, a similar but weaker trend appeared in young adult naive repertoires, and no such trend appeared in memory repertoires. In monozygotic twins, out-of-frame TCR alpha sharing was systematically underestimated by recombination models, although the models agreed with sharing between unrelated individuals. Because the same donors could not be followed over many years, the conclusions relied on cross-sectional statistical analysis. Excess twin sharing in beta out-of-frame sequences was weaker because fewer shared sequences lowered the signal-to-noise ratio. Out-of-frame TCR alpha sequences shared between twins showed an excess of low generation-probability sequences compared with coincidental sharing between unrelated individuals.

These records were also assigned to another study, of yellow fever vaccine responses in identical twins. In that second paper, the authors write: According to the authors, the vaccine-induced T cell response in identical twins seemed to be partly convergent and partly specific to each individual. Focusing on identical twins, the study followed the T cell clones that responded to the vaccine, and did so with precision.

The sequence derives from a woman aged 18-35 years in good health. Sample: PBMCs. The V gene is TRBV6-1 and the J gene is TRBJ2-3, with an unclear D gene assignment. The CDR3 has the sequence CASRASGTSTDTQYF. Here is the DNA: TGTGCCAGCAGGGCGTCCGGAACTAGCACAGATACGCAGTATTTT.